This T cell receptor beta chain was identified during a study of blood T cell repertoires in COVID-19. Overall study context: Material from acute and convalescent COVID-19 was sourced from the United States, Italy and Spain.

The CDR3 has 15 residues. V lost 6 bases and J lost 1; bases outside the gene matches: 4. Germline lookup yields CDR1 MNHEY and CDR2 SVGAGI. The repertoire was sequenced with immunoSEQ multiplex PCR; TCRdb's copy has only in-frame clones and lacks some. The sample includes a few hundred thousand clones, 85% to 90% of them seen just once. It was during active infection that Seattle patients were enrolled and then longitudinally followed. The sequence was collected from a woman aged 25 to 39 with COVID-19, enrolled during active disease. The chain uses TRBV6-5 and TRBJ1-4; 8 nucleotides align to TRBD1. The sample taken for sequencing was peripheral blood. The CDR3 sequence is CASRRTGGTNEKLFF. In DNA form, the CDR3 reads TGTGCCAGCAGACGAACAGGGGGAACTAATGAAAAACTGTTTTTT.